These T cell receptor beta chains were read from a single sample in a study of beta chain features in type 1 diabetes. Using immunoSEQ multiplex PCR, the repertoire was profiled, and TCRdb retains in-frame clones only, with some absent. The sample lists a few hundred thousand clones, more than 12% occurring once. Specimen: naive CD4+ T cells from blood. Every receptor here comes from a woman between 18 and 29 years old in good health. The CDR3 runs from the conserved cysteine through the conserved F or W. Fields, in order: V gene, CDR3 protein.

>TRBV28
CASSLTSTDTQYF
>TRBV5-1
CASSLTSGYNEQFF
>TRBV30
CAWHGTRWDTQYF
>TRBV7-2
CASRTGQGYGYTF
>TRBV18
CASSLGENTEAFF
>TRBV28
CASSFARLEQYF
>TRBV9
CASSPTGVDSEAFF
>TRBV29-1
CSVNTDSVGTKAFF
>TRBV28
CASSLVLAGRNIQYF
>TRBV5-1
CASSLGWDSSHLNTEAFF
>TRBV10-3
CAIGTSGSSGEQYF
>TRBV9
CASSPGQNYGYTF
>TRBV11-2
CASSDRDRRPYEQYF
>TRBV27
CASSPSRGRDRTQYF
>TRBV18
CASSPRDTRLAGVPREQYF
>TRBV5-1
CASSMTGLRTYNEQFF
>TRBV7-7
CASSLWTGEETQYF
>TRBV4-2
CASSRSTGGLGTDTQYF
>TRBV4-2
CASSLSGPGSYEQYF
>TRBV29-1
CSVEAGVSGANVLTF
>TRBV4-2
CASSHPTKGTSGTNEQFF
>TRBV7-9
CASSSTGRDFSGNTIYF
>TRBV7-7
CASSPGLAGGYEQYF
>TRBV19
CASSYRGTEAFF
>TRBV7-7
CAINNEQFF
>TRBV28
CASSLYGTGTYEQYF
>TRBV7-9
CASSLGARSSYEQYF
>TRBV6-5
CASSYSSTGGRPQHF
>TRBV19
CASSQSKTQYF
>TRBV18
CASSPLAAGMNTEAFF